This T cell receptor (beta chain) was identified during a study of post-analysis software for immune sequencing data. Study-wide context: The patients showed relapsing-remitting, secondary progressive and progressive-relapsing multiple sclerosis courses. Study-wide results and limits: Four or five TRBV segments were more frequent in patients than controls; TRBV5-6, TRBV5-1 and TRBV20-1 belonged to this group. When compared against controls, multiple sclerosis patients showed significantly lower normalized Chao1 diversity.

The TCR beta cDNA libraries carried unique molecular identifiers. Each batch of about 0.95 to 10 million T cells produced 400,000 to 650,000 cDNA molecules. MiXCR was run by TCRdb on the PCR reads, yielding one entry per CDR3 protein. The data hold under 900,000 distinct CDR3 sequences, with about 57% observed a single time. Trimming shortened V by 6 bases and J by 12 bases, and 12 bases separated the two germline ends. The length of the CDR3 is 11 residues. Germline lookup yields CDR1 LGHDT and CDR2 YNNKEL (reference sequence). Details on this clonotype: Its antigen is unidentified.

The sample taken for sequencing was blood. The chain joins TRBV3-1 to TRBJ2-1, with a tentative D call TRBD2 (5 bases). This TCR was sampled from a girl aged 10-17 years with multiple sclerosis. The CDR3 nucleotides are TGTGCCAGCAGGACGACGGGGAGGCAGTTCTTC. It yields the protein CASRTTGRQFF.